This T cell receptor beta chain was captured by sequencing in a study of tumor-infiltrating lymphocytes in primary liver carcinoma. Study conclusions and caveats: Left bulk and unsorted, the samples did not allow CD4+ and CD8+ repertoires to be compared.

CDR3 length: 15 amino acids. Germline loops: CDR1 SQVTM, CDR2 ANQGSEA. V was pared by 0 bases and J by 7 bases, with 15 bases between. Researchers generated TCR beta cDNA from 500 to 600 ng of total RNA, relying on a constant-region primer. Investigators got TCR beta libraries out of three nested multiplex PCR rounds, done with slightly modified ARM-PCR. PCR rounds one and two used TRBV1-TRBV30 forward primers with a C-beta reverse primer for roughly 10 cycles each. TCRdb fed the multiplex PCR reads into MiXCR, producing one record per CDR3 protein. The sample holds around 170,000 distinct CDR3 sequences, 50% to 75% seen once. About this clonotype itself: Its cognate antigen is unknown.

Blood RNA was derived from unsorted whole blood, and germline DNA was extracted too. No treatment had been given to the patients, who were chronically infected with HBV. This clonotype was sampled from a man aged 35-49 years with primary liver carcinoma and hepatitis B virus infection. This chain connects TRBV29-1 to TRBJ2-2; possibly TRBD2 for D (5 bases). Sequencing input: peripheral blood. In DNA form, the CDR3 reads TGCAGCGTTGAAGACGCCATGGGAGCCCTCGGGGAGCTGTTTTTT. Amino acid sequence: CSVEDAMGALGELFF.